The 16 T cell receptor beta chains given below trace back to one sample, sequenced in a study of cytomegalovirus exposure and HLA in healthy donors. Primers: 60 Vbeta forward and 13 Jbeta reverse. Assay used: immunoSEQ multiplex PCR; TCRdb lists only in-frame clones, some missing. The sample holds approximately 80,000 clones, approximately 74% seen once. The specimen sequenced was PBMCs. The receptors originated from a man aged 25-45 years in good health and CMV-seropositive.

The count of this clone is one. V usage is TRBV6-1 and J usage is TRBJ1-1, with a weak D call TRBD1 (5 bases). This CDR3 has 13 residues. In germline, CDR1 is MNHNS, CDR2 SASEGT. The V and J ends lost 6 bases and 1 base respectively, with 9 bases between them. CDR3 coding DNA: TGTGCCAGCAGGAGACAGAAGAACACTGAAGCTTTCTTT. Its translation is CASRRQKNTEAFF.

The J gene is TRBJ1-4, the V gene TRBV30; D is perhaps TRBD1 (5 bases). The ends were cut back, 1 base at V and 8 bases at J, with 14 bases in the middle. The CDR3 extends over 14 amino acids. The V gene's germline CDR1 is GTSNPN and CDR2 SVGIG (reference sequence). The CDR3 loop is CAWSAPRGVEKLFF. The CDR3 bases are TGTGCCTGGAGTGCCCCTCGGGGGGTAGAAAAACTGTTTTTT.

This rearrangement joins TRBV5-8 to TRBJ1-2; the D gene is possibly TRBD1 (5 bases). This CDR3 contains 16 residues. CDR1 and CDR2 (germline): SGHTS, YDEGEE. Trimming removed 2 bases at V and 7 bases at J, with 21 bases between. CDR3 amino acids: CASSLHGTTGRGGYTF. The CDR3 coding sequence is TGTGCCAGCAGCTTACATGGGACCACGGGGAGGGGTGGCTACACCTTC.

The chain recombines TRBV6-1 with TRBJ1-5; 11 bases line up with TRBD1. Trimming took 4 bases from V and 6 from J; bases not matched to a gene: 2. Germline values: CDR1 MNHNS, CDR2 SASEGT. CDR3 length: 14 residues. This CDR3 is CASSGTGGRQPQHF. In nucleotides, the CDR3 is TGTGCCAGCAGTGGGACAGGGGGCCGTCAGCCCCAGCATTTT.

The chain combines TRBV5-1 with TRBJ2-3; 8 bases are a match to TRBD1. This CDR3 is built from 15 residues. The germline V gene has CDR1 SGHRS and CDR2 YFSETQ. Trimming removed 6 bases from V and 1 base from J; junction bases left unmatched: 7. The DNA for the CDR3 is TGCGCCAGCATCTCGACAGGGGAGCGCACAGATACGCAGTATTTT. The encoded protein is CASISTGERTDTQYF.

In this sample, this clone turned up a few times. CDR3: CASRGASTEAFF. CDR3 in DNA: TGTGCCAGTAGGGGGGCCAGCACTGAAGCTTTCTTT. The genes are TRBV19 and TRBJ1-1; a weak D match, TRBD1 (6 bases). Germline CDR1 is LNHDA and CDR2 is SQIVND (reference sequence). The V and J ends lost 6 bases and 4 bases respectively, with 9 bases between them. There are 12 residues in the CDR3.

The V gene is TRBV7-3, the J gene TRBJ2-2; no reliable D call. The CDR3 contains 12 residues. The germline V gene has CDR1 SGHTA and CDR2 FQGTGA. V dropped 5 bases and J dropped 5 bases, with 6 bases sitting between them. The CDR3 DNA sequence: TGTGCCAGCAGCGCCGCGACCGGGGAGCTGTTTTTT. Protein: CASSAATGELFF.

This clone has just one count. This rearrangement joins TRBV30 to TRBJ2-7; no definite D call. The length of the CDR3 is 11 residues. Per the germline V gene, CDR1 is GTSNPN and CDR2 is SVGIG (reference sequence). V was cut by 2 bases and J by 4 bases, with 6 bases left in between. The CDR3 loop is CAWSSQYEQYF. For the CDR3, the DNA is TGTGCCTGGAGTTCGCAGTACGAGCAGTACTTC.

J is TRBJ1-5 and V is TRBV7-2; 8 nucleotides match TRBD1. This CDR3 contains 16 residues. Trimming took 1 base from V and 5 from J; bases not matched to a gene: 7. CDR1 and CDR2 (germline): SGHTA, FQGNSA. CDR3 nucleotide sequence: TGTGCCAGCAGCTTAGGGGGCAGGGGGCGCCATCAGCCCCAGCATTTT. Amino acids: CASSLGGRGRHQPQHF.

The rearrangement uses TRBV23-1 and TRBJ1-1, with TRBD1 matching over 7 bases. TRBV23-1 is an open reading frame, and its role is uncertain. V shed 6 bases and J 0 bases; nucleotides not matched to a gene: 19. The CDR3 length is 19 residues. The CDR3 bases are TGCGCCAGCAGCCCCGGTATCCGGTTCAGGGGGGCCGTGAACACTGAAGCTTTCTTT. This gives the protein CASSPGIRFRGAVNTEAFF.

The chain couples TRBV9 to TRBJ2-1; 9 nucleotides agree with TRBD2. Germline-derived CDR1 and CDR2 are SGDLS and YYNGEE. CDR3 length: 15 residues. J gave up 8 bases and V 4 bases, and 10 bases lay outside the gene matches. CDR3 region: CASSPRAGGLDEQFF. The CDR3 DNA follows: TGTGCCAGCAGCCCCCGGGCGGGGGGGCTAGATGAGCAGTTCTTC.

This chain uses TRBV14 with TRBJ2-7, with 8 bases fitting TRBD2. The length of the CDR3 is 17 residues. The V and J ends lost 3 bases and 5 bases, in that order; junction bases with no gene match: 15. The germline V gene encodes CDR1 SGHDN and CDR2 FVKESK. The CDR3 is CASSQLGRAQVGDEQYF. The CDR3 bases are TGTGCCAGCAGCCAGCTCGGGAGGGCCCAGGTAGGAGACGAGCAGTACTTC.

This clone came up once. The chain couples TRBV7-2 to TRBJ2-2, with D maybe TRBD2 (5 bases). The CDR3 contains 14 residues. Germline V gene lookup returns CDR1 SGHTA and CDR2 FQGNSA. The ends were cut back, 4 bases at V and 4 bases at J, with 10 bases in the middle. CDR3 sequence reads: CASSSGETTGELFF. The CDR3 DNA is TGTGCCAGCAGCTCCGGGGAGACCACCGGGGAGCTGTTTTTT.

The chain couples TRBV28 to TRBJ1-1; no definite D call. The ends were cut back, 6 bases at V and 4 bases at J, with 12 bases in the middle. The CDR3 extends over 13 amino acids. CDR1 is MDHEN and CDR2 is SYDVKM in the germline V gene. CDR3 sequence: CASSDGLGTEAFF. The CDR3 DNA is TGTGCCAGCAGCGATGGGCTGGGCACTGAAGCTTTCTTT.

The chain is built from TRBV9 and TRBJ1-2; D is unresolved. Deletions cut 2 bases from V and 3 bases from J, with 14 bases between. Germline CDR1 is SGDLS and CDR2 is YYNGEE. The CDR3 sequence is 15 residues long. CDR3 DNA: TGTGCCAGCAGCGTGTCGTCGTCGGAGGACTATGGCTACACCTTC. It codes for CASSVSSSEDYGYTF.

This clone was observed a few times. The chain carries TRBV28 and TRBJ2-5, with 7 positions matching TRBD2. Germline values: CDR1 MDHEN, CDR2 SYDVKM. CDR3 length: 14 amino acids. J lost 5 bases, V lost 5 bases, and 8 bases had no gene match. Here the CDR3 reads CASSPRLGRETQYF. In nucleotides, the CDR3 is TGTGCCAGCAGTCCCCGGCTCGGGAGGGAGACCCAGTACTTC.